These 18 T cell receptor beta chains came from one sample sequenced in a study of blood T cell repertoires in COVID-19. Sequencing used immunoSEQ multiplex PCR; TCRdb keeps in-frame clones, though not all of them. The sample lists fewer than 130,000 clones, 70% to 80% seen once, with less than 10% in the top ten. Sequences were obtained from peripheral blood. Source of these receptors: a woman aged 55-70 years with acute or convalescent COVID-19.

The chain is built from TRBV29-1 and TRBJ1-2; unclear D gene. CDR1 SQVTM and CDR2 ANQGSEA come from the germline V gene. CDR3 length: 15 amino acids. V was trimmed by 3 bases and J by 1 base, leaving 15 bases between them. The CDR3 DNA reads as TGCAGCGTTGATAAGGAGGGCACGGATAACTATGGCTACACCTTC. This translates into CSVDKEGTDNYGYTF.

The chain combines TRBV5-1 with TRBJ1-2; D is uncertain. CDR1 and CDR2 from the germline V gene are SGHRS and YFSETQ. V lost 1 base to trimming and J lost 3 bases, with 10 bases between them. This CDR3 spans 14 amino acids. CDR3 residues: CASSLSTPDYGYTF. The CDR3, as DNA: TGCGCCAGCAGCTTGTCAACACCAGACTATGGCTACACCTTC. Full variable domain (missing parts from reference TRBV5-1 and TRBJ1-2): KAGVTQTPRYLIKTRGQQVTLSCSPISGHRSVSWYQQTPGQGLQFLFEYFSETQRNKGNFPGRFSGRQFSNSRSEMNVSTLELGDSALYLCASSLSTPDYGYTFGSGTRLTVV.

The chain links TRBV19 to TRBJ2-3; 7 bases map to TRBD1. Germline V CDR1 and CDR2: LNHDA, SQIVND (reference sequence). The CDR3 has 17 amino acids. With 8 bases clipped from V and 3 bases from J, the junction kept 17 bases outside the gene matches. CDR3 amino acids: CASGPTNRQGSTDTQYF. Here the CDR3 DNA reads TGTGCCAGTGGGCCAACGAATCGACAGGGTTCGACAGATACGCAGTATTTT.

This chain links TRBV9 with TRBJ2-3; a weak D match, TRBD2 (5 bases). Germline lookup yields CDR1 SGDLS and CDR2 YYNGEE. Deletions cut 4 bases from V and 0 bases from J, with 9 bases between. The CDR3 is 14 residues long. CDR3 DNA sequence: TGTGCCAGCAGCCAGACTACTAGCACAGATACGCAGTATTTT. It codes for CASSQTTSTDTQYF.

The chain employs TRBV11-2 and TRBJ2-3; 8 nucleotides agree with TRBD2. Germline-derived CDR1 and CDR2 are SGHAT and FQNNGV. The CDR3 runs to 18 residues. V dropped 5 bases and J dropped 2; count of bases not matched to a gene: 15. CDR3: CASSPRSGAGGATDTQYF. The DNA of the CDR3 is TGTGCCAGCAGCCCCCGATCGGGGGCGGGGGGTGCCACAGATACGCAGTATTTT.

The V gene is TRBV29-1, the J gene TRBJ1-2, with D maybe TRBD1 (6 bases). The CDR3 has 13 residues. Trimming left V 6 bases short and J 8 bases short, with 19 bases between. Looked up from germline, CDR1 is SQVTM and CDR2 is ANQGSEA. The DNA for the CDR3 is TGCAGCGTCTTACAGGGCAGTATGGGAGGCTACACCTTC. Translated, it gives CSVLQGSMGGYTF.

This chain uses TRBV7-2 with TRBJ2-3; 7 nucleotides line up with TRBD2. CDR1 and CDR2 (germline): SGHTA, FQGNSA. This CDR3 contains 15 residues. Trimming at V came to 5 bases and at J to 0 bases, leaving 5 bases not matched to a gene. In nucleotides, the CDR3 is TGTGCCAGCAGCGCAAGGGACTATAGCACAGATACGCAGTATTTT. Translating gives CASSARDYSTDTQYF. Using reference TRBV7-2 and TRBJ2-3 for the parts outside the CDR3, the full variable domain is GAGVSQSPSNKVTEKGKDVELRCDPISGHTALYWYRQSLGQGLEFLIYFQGNSAPDKSGLPSDRFSAERTGGSVSTLTIQRTQQEDSAVYLCASSARDYSTDTQYFGPGTRLTVL.

This clone turned up a few times. The genes are TRBV7-2 and TRBJ2-2, with a weak D call TRBD2 (5 bases). V lost 4 bases and J lost 8, with 8 bases in between. The CDR3 sequence is 12 residues long. Per the germline V gene, CDR1 is SGHTA and CDR2 is FQGNSA. CDR3 in amino acids: CASSYGGGELFF. CDR3 bases: TGTGCCAGCAGCTATGGCGGGGGGGAGCTGTTTTTT.

This sequence joins TRBV25-1 and TRBJ1-2; TRBD1 agrees at 11 bases. Per germline, CDR1 MGHDK and CDR2 SYGVNS. The CDR3 loop spans 12 amino acids. After removal of 10 bases from V and 6 bases from J, the junction contained 4 bases not matched to a gene. CDR3 sequence reads: CATGTGGHGYTF. DNA of the CDR3: TGTGCCACGGGGACAGGGGGGCATGGCTACACCTTC.

The rearrangement joins TRBV7-2 to TRBJ2-1; 11 nucleotides align to TRBD2. CDR1 is SGHTA and CDR2 is FQGNSA in the germline V gene. With 1 base clipped from V and 7 bases from J, the junction kept 9 bases outside the gene matches. The CDR3 sequence is 17 residues long. For the CDR3, the DNA is TGTGCCAGCAGCTTAGTTCGGTCTAGCGGGGGGTGGAATGAGCAGTTCTTC. Translation: CASSLVRSSGGWNEQFF.

The chain links TRBV5-6 to TRBJ2-5; D might be TRBD1 (5 bases). With 0 bases removed from V and 2 bases from J, the gap between germline ends came to 17 bases. The CDR3 has 17 amino acids. The germline CDR1 and CDR2 sequences are SGHDT and YYEEEE. This CDR3 reads CASSLAAGPGIQETQYF. As DNA, the CDR3 is TGTGCCAGCAGCTTGGCAGCAGGGCCGGGCATTCAAGAGACCCAGTACTTC.

The V call is TRBV29-1, the J call TRBJ2-3; TRBD1 aligns across 7 bases. The CDR3 is 14 amino acids. Germline CDR1 SQVTM, CDR2 ANQGSEA. V lost 3 bases, J lost 1 base, and 4 bases stayed unmatched. CDR3 nucleotides: TGCAGCGTTGACCGGACAGGTCGCACAGATACGCAGTATTTT. Residues: CSVDRTGRTDTQYF.

This rearrangement joins TRBV5-8 to TRBJ2-7; TRBD1 might be the D (5 bases). The CDR3 has 13 amino acids. V lost 3 bases and J 2 bases, leaving 9 bases between the germline ends. Germline CDR1 is SGHTS and CDR2 is YDEGEE. The CDR3 sequence: CASSSDSTYEQYF. The CDR3 DNA reads TGTGCCAGCAGCTCCGACAGCACCTACGAGCAGTACTTC.

This chain uses TRBV2 with TRBJ1-1; TRBD1 aligns across 8 bases. There are 12 residues in the CDR3. Germline V gene sequence: CDR1 SNHLY, CDR2 FYNNEI. J gave up 12 bases and V 6 bases, and 9 bases lay outside the gene matches. The CDR3 bases are TGTGCCAGCAGGGAGCCCCGACAGGGGTCTTTCTTT. Its translation is CASREPRQGSFF.

The gene calls are TRBV4-1 and TRBJ1-2; weak D call: TRBD1 (5 bases). The V end was cut by 5 bases, the J end by 5 bases, with 18 bases between. Germline V gives CDR1 MGHRA, CDR2 YSYEKL. This CDR3 is 15 amino acids long. The CDR3 sequence is CASSEGGPGTYGYTF. The DNA of the CDR3 is TGCGCCAGCAGCGAAGGTGGTCCAGGGACTTATGGCTACACCTTC.

The J gene is TRBJ1-1, the V gene TRBV7-8, with 7 bases identical to TRBD1. V shed 5 bases and J 3 bases; nucleotides not matched to a gene: 9. This CDR3 has 15 residues. Germline V gene lookup returns CDR1 SGHVS and CDR2 FQNEAQ. Written as DNA, the CDR3 is TGTGCCAGCAGCCGTATGACAGGGAAGGACACTGAAGCTTTCTTT. Its translation: CASSRMTGKDTEAFF.

J is TRBJ1-1 and V is TRBV28, with D uncertain. Trimming removed 2 bases from V and 2 bases from J, with 6 bases in between. This CDR3 has 13 amino acids. Germline lookup yields CDR1 MDHEN and CDR2 SYDVKM. CDR3 region: CASSLPGNTEAFF. The CDR3 DNA reads as TGTGCCAGCAGTTTACCGGGTAACACTGAAGCTTTCTTT.

This rearrangement joins TRBV6-5 to TRBJ1-4; the match to TRBD1 covers 9 bases. CDR1 and CDR2 from the germline V gene are MNHEY and SVGAGI. The CDR3 is 13 amino acids. With 6 bases clipped from V and 8 bases from J, the junction kept 4 bases outside the gene matches. The CDR3 is CASSGQGREKLFF. In nucleotides, the CDR3 is TGTGCCAGCAGCGGACAGGGGAGGGAAAAACTGTTTTTT.